This T cell receptor beta chain was identified in a study of T cell responses to AZD1222 COVID-19 vaccine. Using immunoSEQ multiplex PCR, the repertoire was profiled, and TCRdb retains in-frame clones only, with some absent. This sample has roughly 100,000 clones, with about nine tenths found just once. Study-wide points: The sample set comprised mostly white British donors with more females, and clonal diversity was possibly underestimated. At 160-218 and 743-854, vaccine-associated CD4 TCRs were dominant, and they spanned spike. Regions left unmutated in variants are reportedly the target of nearly half of spike-specific TCRs. Repertoire samples came only from after the peak T cell response.

Germline-derived CDR1 and CDR2 are MNHEY and SMNVEV (reference sequence). The CDR3 sequence is 16 residues long. V gave up 4 bases and J gave up 3 bases; unmatched junction bases: 7. As concerns this clone: The antigen remains unidentified.

The chain links TRBV27 to TRBJ2-1, with 9 bases lining up with TRBD1. The clonotype originates from an adult in good health. Sequencing was performed on peripheral blood, taken on day 0 of AZD1222 vaccination. The CDR3 loop reads CASSSRTGENYNEQFF. The CDR3 coding sequence is TGTGCCAGCAGTTCGCGGACAGGGGAAAACTACAATGAGCAGTTCTTC.